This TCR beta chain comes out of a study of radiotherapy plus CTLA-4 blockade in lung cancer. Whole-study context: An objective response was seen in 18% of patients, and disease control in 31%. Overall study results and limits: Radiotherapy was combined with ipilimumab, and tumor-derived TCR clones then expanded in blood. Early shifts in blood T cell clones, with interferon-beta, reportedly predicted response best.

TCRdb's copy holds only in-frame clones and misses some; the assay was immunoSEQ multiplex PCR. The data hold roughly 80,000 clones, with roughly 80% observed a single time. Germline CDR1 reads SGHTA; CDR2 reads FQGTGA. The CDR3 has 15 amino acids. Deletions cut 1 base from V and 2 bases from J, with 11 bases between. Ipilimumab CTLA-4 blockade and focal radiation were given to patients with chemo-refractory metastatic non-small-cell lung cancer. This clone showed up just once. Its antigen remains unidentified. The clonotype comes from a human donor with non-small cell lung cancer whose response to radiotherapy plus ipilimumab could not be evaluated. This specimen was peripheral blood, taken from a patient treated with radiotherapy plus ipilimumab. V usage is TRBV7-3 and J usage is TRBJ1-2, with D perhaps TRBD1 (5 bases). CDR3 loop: CASSLSPGGNYGYTF. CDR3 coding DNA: TGTGCCAGCAGCTTAAGCCCGGGGGGGAACTATGGCTACACCTTC.